A single sample gave rise to the 32 T cell receptor beta chains below, sequenced in a study of cytomegalovirus exposure and HLA in healthy donors. The PCR employed 60 Vbeta primers together with 13 Jbeta primers. The protocol was immunoSEQ multiplex PCR, while the TCRdb copy is restricted to in-frame clones and leaves out a portion. The sample lists approximately 100,000 clones, 79% seen once, with 3.1% in the top ten. The sequenced material came from PBMCs. These TCRs come from a woman between 40 and 55 years old in good health and CMV-seronegative.

In nucleotides, the CDR3 is TGCGCCAGACAATGGGGGGGGGTGGGTACCGGGGAGCTGTTTTTT. Protein: CARQWGGVGTGELFF. The V gene is TRBV10-1, the J gene TRBJ2-2; 7 bases map to TRBD2. The CDR3 is 15 residues long. CDR1 and CDR2 (germline): WNHNN, SYGVQD (reference sequence). V dropped 9 bases and J dropped 5; count of bases not matched to a gene: 12.

This clone has only a few counts. The CDR3 coding sequence is TGTGCCAGCAGTGAAAAGGACAGCCGTAACTATGGCTACACCTTC. This sequence encodes CASSEKDSRNYGYTF. The chain recombines TRBV6-1 with TRBJ1-2; D is perhaps TRBD1 (6 bases). CDR3 length equals 15 residues. The V gene lost 2 bases and the J gene lost 1 base, with 11 bases spanning the gap. CDR1 and CDR2 (germline): MNHNS, SASEGT.

The chain combines TRBV19 with TRBJ1-2; 9 nucleotides line up with TRBD1. CDR1 is LNHDA, CDR2 SQIVND, per germline (reference sequence). V lost 5 bases and J lost 4; bases outside the gene matches: 2. The CDR3 contains 13 residues. CDR3 in DNA: TGTGCCAGTAGTTGGGGACAGGGCTATGGCTACACCTTC. Translation gives CASSWGQGYGYTF.

J is TRBJ2-7 and V is TRBV10-1, with D tentatively TRBD1 (6 bases). The germline gives CDR1 WNHNN, CDR2 SYGVQD (reference sequence). The CDR3 sequence is 16 residues long. V lost 1 base, J lost 3 bases, and 16 bases lay in between. The DNA for the CDR3 is TGCGCCAGCAGTGAGTACGGGACAAGATTTAACTACGAGCAGTACTTC. It specifies CASSEYGTRFNYEQYF.

The sample holds a few counts of this clone. V gene TRBV5-1 combines with J gene TRBJ2-7; D may be TRBD2 (5 bases). The ends were cut back, 4 bases at V and 0 bases at J, with 8 bases in the middle. The germline CDR1 and CDR2 sequences are SGHRS and YFSETQ. This CDR3 is built from 13 residues. CDR3 sequence: CASSVGSSYEQYF. The CDR3 coding sequence is TGCGCCAGCAGCGTTGGGAGCTCCTACGAGCAGTACTTC. The full variable domain, completed using reference TRBV5-1 and TRBJ2-7, is KAGVTQTPRYLIKTRGQQVTLSCSPISGHRSVSWYQQTPGQGLQFLFEYFSETQRNKGNFPGRFSGRQFSNSRSEMNVSTLELGDSALYLCASSVGSSYEQYFGPGTRLTVT.

Only a few counts were recorded for this clone. The J gene is TRBJ2-3, the V gene TRBV27; no definite D call. Trimming pared 3 bases from V and 3 bases from J, leaving 10 bases between. The CDR3 is made up of 14 amino acids. CDR1 and CDR2 from the germline V gene are MNHEY and SMNVEV (reference sequence). CDR3 region: CASSFTRSTDTQYF. In DNA, the CDR3 is TGTGCCAGCAGTTTCACCAGAAGTACAGATACGCAGTATTTT.

The chain combines TRBV30 with TRBJ1-1; no definite D call. The ends were cut back, 5 bases at V and 1 base at J, with 11 bases in the middle. Germline-derived CDR1 and CDR2 are GTSNPN and SVGIG (reference sequence). CDR3 size: 13 residues. The DNA of the CDR3 is TGTGCCTGGCGTGACATGCAGAACACTGAAGCTTTCTTT. This translates into CAWRDMQNTEAFF. Full variable domain (missing parts from reference TRBV30 and TRBJ1-1): SQTIHQWPATLVQPVGSPLSLECTVEGTSNPNLYWYRQAAGRGLQLLFYSVGIGQISSEVPQNLSASRPQDRQFILSSKKLLLSDSGFYLCAWRDMQNTEAFFGQGTRLTVV.

The chain combines TRBV7-6 with TRBJ2-2; TRBD1 might be the D (6 bases). This CDR3 spans 13 amino acids. Germline CDR1 SGHVS, CDR2 FNYEAQ. V gave up 0 bases and J gave up 13 bases, with 12 bases separating them. The chain's CDR3 is CASSLAASRGLFF. Written as DNA, the CDR3 is TGTGCCAGCAGCTTAGCGGCTAGCAGGGGGCTGTTTTTT.

The chain combines TRBV7-2 with TRBJ2-7, with D unclear. This CDR3 region has 13 residues. Trimming shortened V by 3 bases and J by 2 bases, and 8 bases separated the two germline ends. Germline loops: CDR1 SGHTA, CDR2 FQGNSA. The DNA of the CDR3 is TGTGCCAGCAGCTTTTCTGGGCCCTACGAGCAGTACTTC. Encoded protein: CASSFSGPYEQYF.

This clone was detected only a few times. Other nucleotide sequences in the sample specify the same CDR3. CDR3 protein: CASSLGRATEAFF. CDR3 in DNA: TGTGCCAGCAGTTTGGGCAGGGCGACTGAAGCTTTCTTT. The chain has TRBV28 and TRBJ1-1, with TRBD1 as a possible D gene (5 bases). From germline, CDR1 is MDHEN and CDR2 SYDVKM. The V gene lost 3 bases and the J gene lost 5 bases, with 10 bases spanning the gap. The CDR3 spans 13 residues.

The CDR3 protein is CASSSTGVGYEQYF. As DNA, the CDR3 is TGTGCCAGCAGTTCTACAGGGGTGGGCTACGAGCAGTACTTC. This chain links TRBV27 with TRBJ2-7; 7 nucleotides align to TRBD1. Germline V gene lookup returns CDR1 MNHEY and CDR2 SMNVEV (reference sequence). Losses at the gene ends were 4 bases for V and 3 bases for J; bases not matched to a gene: 6. The CDR3 spans 14 residues.

This chain uses TRBV9 with TRBJ1-5, with TRBD1 as a possible D gene (5 bases). In germline, CDR1 is SGDLS, CDR2 YYNGEE. The CDR3 consists of 15 residues. V dropped 3 bases and J dropped 7 bases, with 17 bases sitting between them. The CDR3 DNA follows: TGTGCCAGCAGCGCCGAGGGGAGGGTCGGGCAGCCCCAGCATTTT. Translating it yields CASSAEGRVGQPQHF.

The chain has TRBV5-1 and TRBJ1-2, with a weak D call TRBD1 (6 bases). The CDR3 consists of 12 residues. Germline V CDR1 and CDR2: SGHRS, YFSETQ. The germline V and J ends were trimmed by 3 bases and 4 bases, with 7 bases remaining between them. The CDR3: CASSSGVYGYTF. The CDR3 coding sequence is TGCGCCAGCAGCTCAGGGGTCTATGGCTACACCTTC.

This chain joins TRBV2 and TRBJ2-2; D not resolved. Germline values: CDR1 SNHLY, CDR2 FYNNEI. The CDR3 loop spans 15 amino acids. V dropped 2 bases and J dropped 0 bases, with 7 bases sitting between them. CDR3 sequence: CASSEIYPNTGELFF. The CDR3, as DNA: TGTGCCAGCAGTGAAATCTACCCGAACACCGGGGAGCTGTTTTTT.

The chain combines TRBV6-5 with TRBJ2-2; perhaps TRBD1 as D (6 bases). The ends were cut back, 5 bases at V and 0 bases at J, with 10 bases in the middle. The length of the CDR3 is 15 residues. Germline V gene sequence: CDR1 MNHEY, CDR2 SVGAGI. CDR3 protein: CASSRGTANTGELFF. CDR3 DNA: TGTGCCAGCAGTAGGGGGACGGCGAACACCGGGGAGCTGTTTTTT.

The CDR3 DNA is TGTGCCAGCAGTGGACTAGCGGGGTCGAGCTCCTACGAGCAGTACTTC. Translation gives CASSGLAGSSSYEQYF. The gene calls are TRBV6-6 and TRBJ2-7, with 12 bases lining up with TRBD2. Unmatched junction bases numbered 5, after V lost 5 bases and J lost 0 bases. The germline V gene encodes CDR1 MNHNY and CDR2 SVGAGI (reference sequence). This CDR3 is 16 amino acids long.

This clone was found once. The rearrangement joins TRBV7-9 to TRBJ1-6; 8 bases match TRBD1. Germline CDR1 SEHNR, CDR2 FQNEAQ (reference sequence). This CDR3 is 16 amino acids long. With V trimmed by 5 bases and J by 7 bases, 10 bases remained unmatched. The CDR3 protein is CASSPGQEGGNSPLHF. CDR3 coding DNA: TGTGCCAGCAGCCCGGGACAGGAAGGCGGGAATTCACCCCTCCACTTT.

V and J are TRBV19 and TRBJ2-3; D is perhaps TRBD2 (6 bases). The CDR3 contains 13 residues. V was clipped by 4 bases and J by 6 bases, with 11 bases between them. Germline CDR1 LNHDA, CDR2 SQIVND (reference sequence). The CDR3 spells CASSTRLEDTQYF. CDR3 DNA sequence: TGTGCCAGTAGTACGAGACTAGAGGATACGCAGTATTTT.

The gene calls are TRBV7-6 and TRBJ1-4; 11 bases are a match to TRBD1. J lost 7 bases, V lost 1 base, and 5 bases had no gene match. The CDR3 runs to 16 residues. The germline V gene has CDR1 SGHVS and CDR2 FNYEAQ. CDR3 sequence reads: CASSLGRTGGSEKLFF. The CDR3 DNA follows: TGTGCCAGCAGCTTAGGACGGACAGGGGGCAGTGAAAAACTGTTTTTT.

The chain couples TRBV7-9 to TRBJ1-2; 9 bases line up with TRBD1. Germline CDR1 is SEHNR and CDR2 is FQNEAQ (reference sequence). The CDR3 consists of 16 residues. V lost 7 bases and J lost 8; bases outside the gene matches: 17. The CDR3 protein is CASIALLQGAYGGYTF. The CDR3 DNA reads TGTGCCAGCATAGCCCTTCTACAGGGGGCCTATGGAGGCTACACCTTC. The full variable domain, rest sourced from reference TRBV7-9 and TRBJ1-2, is DTGVSQNPRHKITKRGQNVTFRCDPISEHNRLYWYRQTLGQGPEFLTYFQNEAQLEKSRLLSDRFSAERPKGSFSTLEIQRTEQGDSAMYLCASIALLQGAYGGYTFGSGTRLTVV.

The chain is built from TRBV5-4 and TRBJ2-3; 9 bases fit TRBD1. CDR1 and CDR2 (germline): SGHNT, YYREEE (reference sequence). The CDR3 spans 14 residues. With 2 bases clipped from V and 6 bases from J, the junction kept 4 bases outside the gene matches. The CDR3 is CASSFRDRVDTQYF. The DNA for the CDR3 is TGTGCCAGCAGCTTCCGGGACAGGGTTGATACGCAGTATTTT. Variable domain in full (rest from reference TRBV5-4 and TRBJ2-3): ETGVTQSPTHLIKTRGQQVTLRCSSQSGHNTVSWYQQALGQGPQFIFQYYREEENGRGNFPPRFSGLQFPNYSSELNVNALELDDSALYLCASSFRDRVDTQYFGPGTRLTVL.

In this sample, this clone turned up once. The genes are TRBV5-4 and TRBJ2-7; D possibly corresponds to TRBD2 (5 bases). V was pared by 2 bases and J by 6 bases, with 9 bases between. Germline loops: CDR1 SGHNT, CDR2 YYREEE (reference sequence). The CDR3 covers 12 residues. The CDR3 sequence: CASSLLGGEQYF. The CDR3 DNA is TGTGCCAGCAGCTTATTAGGAGGCGAGCAGTACTTC.

The rearrangement joins TRBV27 to TRBJ2-5, with 8 bases identical to TRBD2. The DNA end is more similar to TRBJ2-7, so the J call may be wrong. The CDR3 is 14 residues long. CDR1 and CDR2 (germline): MNHEY, SMNVEV (reference sequence). The CDR3 DNA follows: TGTGCCAGCAGTTTATCAACTAGCGGCTACGAGCAGTACTTC. Translation: CASSLSTSGYEQYF.

V and J are TRBV6-1 and TRBJ1-1; 7 positions agree with TRBD1. The CDR3 loop spans 12 amino acids. Losses at the gene ends were 11 bases for V and 9 bases for J; bases not matched to a gene: 12. In germline, CDR1 is MNHNS, CDR2 SASEGT. CDR3 protein: CAGWERDSQAFF. CDR3 coding DNA: TGTGCCGGGTGGGAGAGGGACAGCCAAGCTTTCTTT.

This chain joins TRBV19 and TRBJ2-1; 10 nucleotides line up with TRBD2. J was trimmed by 4 bases and V by 8 bases; bases with no gene match: 5. The germline V gene has CDR1 LNHDA and CDR2 SQIVND (reference sequence). The CDR3 loop spans 14 amino acids. CDR3 in amino acids: CASSRTSGYNEQFF. CDR3 nucleotide sequence: TGTGCCAGTTCCCGGACTAGCGGTTACAATGAGCAGTTCTTC.

The chain combines TRBV4-1 with TRBJ2-1; the match to TRBD2 covers 7 bases. The CDR3 has 16 amino acids. The germline gives CDR1 MGHRA, CDR2 YSYEKL. With 1 base clipped from V and 4 bases from J, the junction kept 7 bases outside the gene matches. CDR3 region: CASSQVRERFYNEQFF. CDR3 bases: TGCGCCAGCAGCCAAGTGCGGGAGCGCTTTTACAATGAGCAGTTCTTC.

The chain is built from TRBV19 and TRBJ1-1, with D perhaps TRBD1 (5 bases). Germline lookup yields CDR1 LNHDA and CDR2 SQIVND (reference sequence). This CDR3 is 14 amino acids long. The V and J ends lost 5 bases and 4 bases respectively, with 14 bases between them. In nucleotides, the CDR3 is TGTGCCAGTAGTTTTTCTCCGGGGGGCACTGAAGCTTTCTTT. Protein sequence: CASSFSPGGTEAFF.

This clone was found a few times. This chain joins TRBV19 and TRBJ1-1; no reliable D call. The CDR3 is 14 amino acids. Germline assignment: CDR1 LNHDA and CDR2 SQIVND (reference sequence). V lost 5 bases and J 4 bases, leaving 14 bases between the germline ends. The DNA for the CDR3 is TGTGCCAGTAGTGTCGAGAGTACGAGCACTGAAGCTTTCTTT. This gives the protein CASSVESTSTEAFF.

CDR3 nucleotides: TGTGCCAGCAGTCTGACTAGCGGGAAGGTGAACGAGCAGTACTTC. It encodes CASSLTSGKVNEQYF. This sequence joins TRBV28 and TRBJ2-7, with 11 bases that match TRBD2. J lost 5 bases, V lost 5 bases, and 8 bases had no gene match. The length of the CDR3 is 15 residues. CDR1 is MDHEN and CDR2 is SYDVKM in the germline V gene. Together with reference TRBV28 and TRBJ2-7, the CDR3 gives the full variable domain: DVKVTQSSRYLVKRTGEKVFLECVQDMDHENMFWYRQDPGLGLRLIYFSYDVKMKEKGDIPEGYSVSREKKERFSLILESASTNQTSMYLCASSLTSGKVNEQYFGPGTRLTVT.

This sequence joins TRBV5-5 and TRBJ1-4, with D uncertain. This CDR3 contains 14 residues. Per the germline V gene, CDR1 is SGHKS and CDR2 is YYEKEE (reference sequence). V was cut by 2 bases and J by 3 bases, with 8 bases left in between. For the CDR3, the DNA is TGTGCCAGCAGCTTAGTCAGTCCTAATGAAAAACTGTTTTTT. The encoded protein is CASSLVSPNEKLFF. Combining the CDR3 with reference TRBV5-5 and TRBJ1-4 gives the whole variable domain DAGVTQSPTHLIKTRGQQVTLRCSPISGHKSVSWYQQVLGQGPQFIFQYYEKEERGRGNFPDRFSARQFPNYSSELNVNALLLGDSALYLCASSLVSPNEKLFFGSGTQLSVL.

This chain connects TRBV30 to TRBJ2-5; possibly TRBD1 for D (7 bases). V lost 8 bases, J lost 5 bases, and 12 bases lay in between. CDR1 is GTSNPN, CDR2 SVGIG, per germline (reference sequence). This CDR3 comprises 11 residues. CDR3 sequence reads: CAGGGVETQYF. In DNA form, the CDR3 reads TGTGCCGGAGGGGGCGTGGAGACCCAGTACTTC.

The chain recombines TRBV25-1 with TRBJ2-1; D remains ambiguous. V was cut by 3 bases and J by 2 bases, with 11 bases left in between. Germline CDR1 and CDR2: MGHDK and SYGVNS. This CDR3 comprises 15 residues. The CDR3 loop is CASSDLLRAYNEQFF. For the CDR3, the DNA is TGTGCCAGCAGTGATCTACTACGGGCCTACAATGAGCAGTTCTTC.